Sequencing of this T cell receptor (beta chain) was carried out in a study of response to subunit inactivated influenza vaccine. Study results and caveats: It was the authors' suggestion that each seasonal influenza vaccination recruits few new T cells.

TCRdb re-called the RT-PCR reads through MiXCR, storing one row per CDR3 protein. The repertoire has roughly 500,000 distinct CDR3 sequences, roughly 23% of them found once; the top ten carry about 1.9%. This clonotype was recorded many times. Its matching antigen is unknown. The V end was cut by 1 base, the J end by 7 bases, with 13 bases between. The CDR3 loop spans 14 amino acids. V gene TRBV12-3 or TRBV12-4 combines with J gene TRBJ1-2; the D is unclear. Here the sequenced sample was CD4+ T cells sorted from PBMCs, taken roughly 5 days after vaccination. This sequence originates from a man aged 50 to 59 who received an inactivated influenza vaccine. The CDR3 DNA is TGTGCCAGCAGTTTAGGGGCAGTCTCCGGTGGCTACACCTTC. Protein product: CASSLGAVSGGYTF.